The 26 T cell receptor beta chains below were found in one sample sequenced in a study of tumor and adjacent non-tumor tissue in lung cancer. Three rounds of nested PCR, following a modified ARM-PCR protocol, produced the TCRbeta library. A single record per CDR3 protein comes from TCRdb applying MiXCR to the multiplex PCR reads. The sample has just over 200,000 distinct CDR3 sequences, 71% seen once. No cell sorting was done before RNA was extracted from the tissue. What was sequenced was lung tumor tissue. These receptors were taken from a man in his fifties or sixties with non-small cell lung cancer.

This clonotype appeared once. An end of the junction differs from the germline gene, which may be a read error. The chain joins TRBV20-1 to TRBJ1-2, with a weak D call TRBD1 (5 bases). The CDR3 consists of 15 residues. Looked up from germline, CDR1 is DFQATT and CDR2 is SNEGSKA (reference sequence). The CDR3 spells CRATSSYGGNYGYTF. The DNA for the CDR3 is TGCCGTGCTACAAGTTCTTACGGGGGAAACTATGGCTACACCTTC.

This clonotype was detected only a few times. A much more abundant neighbour one base away suggests this may be a read error. The V call is TRBV5-4, the J call TRBJ2-7; 9 nucleotides line up with TRBD2. The length of the CDR3 is 15 residues. With 4 bases clipped from V and 7 bases from J, the junction kept 12 bases outside the gene matches. Germline V gene data show CDR1 as SGHNT and CDR2 as YYREEE (reference sequence). CDR3 bases: TGTGCCAGCAGCCCGGAGGTAGCGGGAGACAGGGAGCAGTACTTC. Translation: CASSPEVAGDREQYF.

This clonotype occurred once. At one boundary the junction diverges from the germline segment, which might be a read error. The CDR3 spells CASRLGLGGRTEAFF. CDR3 sequence (DNA): TGTGCCAGCCGCTTAGGCCTGGGGGGAAGAACTGAAGCTTTCTTT. This rearrangement joins TRBV11-3 to TRBJ1-1; maybe TRBD1 (5 bases). CDR1 and CDR2 from the germline V gene are SGHNT and YENEEA. This CDR3 contains 15 residues.

In this sample, this clonotype turned up once. One junction end disagrees with the germline gene, perhaps due to a read error. V and J are TRBV2 and TRBJ2-6; D tentatively fits TRBD1 or TRBD2 (5 bases each). The CDR3 is 14 residues long. Looked up from germline, CDR1 is SNHLY and CDR2 is FYNNEI. CDR3 in DNA: TGTGCCAGCAAGCAGAGCGACGGGGCCAACATCCTGACTTTC. Its protein is CASKQSDGANILTF.

Remarks on this clonotype: An end of the junction differs from the germline gene, which may be a read error. V gene TRBV29-1 combines with J gene TRBJ2-7; 10 bases match TRBD2. The CDR3 is made up of 13 amino acids. The germline gives CDR1 SQVTM, CDR2 ANQGSEA. CDR3 region: CSAQLAGPYEQHF. Written as DNA, the CDR3 is TGCAGCGCCCAACTAGCGGGGCCCTACGAGCAGCACTTC.

This clonotype showed up just once. Given a much more abundant clone one base away, this may be a read error. The rearrangement links TRBV12-3 or TRBV12-4 to TRBJ1-1, with 7 bases aligning to TRBD1. The junction had 12 bases not matched to a gene; V was cut back by 10 bases and J by 4 bases. This CDR3 spans 14 amino acids. CDR3 residues: CANLRTGMGTEAFF. As DNA, the CDR3 is TGTGCCAACCTGAGGACAGGCATGGGCACTGAAGCTTTCTTT.

The V and J genes are TRBV20-1 and TRBJ2-5; 9 bases fit TRBD1. The germline V gene encodes CDR1 DFQATT and CDR2 SNEGSKA (reference sequence). Trimming took 4 bases from V and 1 from J; bases not matched to a gene: 7. This CDR3 comprises 15 residues. This CDR3 reads CSANAGQGTQETQYF. The DNA for the CDR3 is TGCAGTGCTAACGCGGGACAGGGTACCCAAGAGACCCAGTACTTC.

About this clonotype itself: Since a much larger clone is just one base distant, this may be a read error. The V gene is TRBV12-3 or TRBV12-4, the J gene TRBJ2-2; 13 nucleotides agree with TRBD2. With V trimmed by 5 bases and J by 4 bases, 4 bases remained unmatched. This CDR3 contains 16 residues. For the CDR3, the DNA is TGTGCCAGCAGTGGACTAGCGGGAGTGGGCACCGGGGAGCTGTTTTTT. Protein sequence: CASSGLAGVGTGELFF.

On this clonotype itself: An end of the junction does not agree with germline; a read error may underlie this. The genes are TRBV12-3 or TRBV12-4 and TRBJ2-3, with D perhaps TRBD2 (5 bases). This CDR3 comprises 14 residues. CDR3 coding DNA: TGTGCCAGCAGTTTTCTAGCCGCCACAGATACGCAGTGTTTT. It translates to CASSFLAATDTQCF.

V is TRBV7-9 and J is TRBJ2-3; a possible D gene is TRBD1 (5 bases). From germline, CDR1 is SEHNR and CDR2 FQNEAQ (reference sequence). The V end lost 4 bases, the J end lost 5 bases, and 13 bases lay between the germline ends. The CDR3 runs to 14 residues. The DNA for the CDR3 is TGTGCCAGCAGCTCCTACTATAGGGGAGATACGCAGTATTTT. Translation: CASSSYYRGDTQYF.

Comment on this clonotype: This sequence may be a read error, since a much larger clone differs from it by one base. V usage is TRBV6-1 and J usage is TRBJ1-1; D not certain. Germline V lookup: CDR1 MNHNS, CDR2 SASEGT. The CDR3 sequence is 13 residues long. DNA for the CDR3: TGTGCCGGCAGTGAGGTGGCAGCCCTTGAAGCTTTCTTT. Protein product: CAGSEVAALEAFF.

This clonotype is categorized as medium-sized. The V and J genes are TRBV20-1 and TRBJ2-5, with 8 positions matching TRBD1. This CDR3 comprises 13 residues. CDR1 and CDR2 from the germline V gene are DFQATT and SNEGSKA (reference sequence). The ends lost 6 bases at V and 4 bases at J; junction bases unmatched: 7. The CDR3 sequence is CSAPDRVRETQYF. In nucleotides, the CDR3 is TGCAGTGCCCCGGACAGGGTGAGAGAGACCCAGTACTTC.

A word on this clonotype: Because it lacks the conserved phenylalanine or tryptophan at the end, this CDR3 is likely a read error. The chain employs TRBV20-1 and TRBJ2-7, with D perhaps matching TRBD1 (6 bases). Trimming removed 3 bases at V and 4 bases at J, with 13 bases between. The CDR3 covers 13 residues. CDR1 and CDR2 from the germline V gene are DFQATT and SNEGSKA (reference sequence). CDR3 in amino acids: CSARGYRDYEQYI. The CDR3 DNA follows: TGCAGTGCTAGGGGGTACAGGGATTACGAGCAGTACATC.

The chain combines TRBV6-5 with TRBJ2-5; D may match TRBD1 or TRBD2 (6 bases each). The CDR3 contains 14 residues. Germline CDR1 and CDR2: MNHEY and SVGAGI. V was cut by 7 bases and J by 2 bases, with 14 bases left in between. The CDR3 here is CASMLGGGQETQYF. The CDR3 DNA reads TGTGCCAGCATGTTGGGGGGCGGTCAAGAGACCCAGTACTTC.

In regard to this clonotype: Germline and junction disagree at one end, which may indicate a read error. The chain carries TRBV20-1 and TRBJ2-7; 9 bases are a match to TRBD2. Germline V lookup: CDR1 DFQATT, CDR2 SNEGSKA (reference sequence). The CDR3 has 15 residues. The CDR3 spells CSVRPFSGRTYEQYF. CDR3 DNA sequence: TGCAGTGTTAGACCCTTCAGCGGGAGGACCTATGAGCAGTACTTC.

This clonotype was counted once. The final CDR3 position lacks the conserved phenylalanine or tryptophan, pointing to a likely read error. The J gene is TRBJ2-1, the V gene TRBV6-6, with D possibly matching TRBD1 (6 bases). CDR1 and CDR2 (germline): MNHNY, SVGAGI (reference sequence). This CDR3 comprises 14 residues. V shed 11 bases and J shed 5 bases, with 19 bases lying between them. The CDR3 DNA reads TGTGCCGGCACCGGGACAACCAAACACAATGAGCAGTTCTCA. Amino acids: CAGTGTTKHNEQFS.

This clonotype was seen more than once but under ten times. This sequence joins TRBV28 and TRBJ1-2; 7 nucleotides match TRBD1. Trimming removed 5 bases from V and 3 bases from J; junction bases left unmatched: 6. CDR1 and CDR2 from the germline V gene are MDHEN and SYDVKM. This CDR3 comprises 14 residues. The CDR3 nucleotides are TGTGCCAGCAGTCCCCGACAGGGATACTATGGCTACACCTTC. Encoded protein: CASSPRQGYYGYTF.

CDR3 amino acids: CASRDWDSGANEQFF. CDR3 DNA: TGTGCCAGCAGGGATTGGGACTCTGGCGCCAATGAGCAGTTCTTC. The genes are TRBV27 and TRBJ2-1; maybe TRBD2 (6 bases). Germline V gives CDR1 MNHEY, CDR2 SMNVEV (reference sequence). The CDR3 runs 15 residues. The germline V and J ends were trimmed by 6 bases and 6 bases, with 18 bases remaining between them.

This clonotype was observed at least ten times. V is TRBV6-6 and J is TRBJ2-5, with D tentatively TRBD1 (6 bases). V was shortened by 0 bases and J by 2 bases, with 7 bases between the two germline ends. The CDR3 has 14 amino acids. Germline V CDR1 and CDR2: MNHNY, SVGAGI (reference sequence). This CDR3 is CASSYSGTQETQYF. CDR3 DNA: TGTGCCAGCAGTTACTCCGGGACACAAGAGACCCAGTACTTC.

The rearrangement links TRBV6-2 or TRBV6-3 to TRBJ2-7, with D perhaps assigned TRBD1 or TRBD2 (5 bases each). Trimming shortened V by 5 bases and J by 5 bases, and 16 bases separated the two germline ends. This CDR3 contains 14 residues. Germline V gives CDR1 MNHEY, CDR2 SVGEGT. The CDR3 DNA follows: TGTGCCAGCAGTCAGAGGGACCGTACCAACGAGCAGTACTTC. As protein: CASSQRDRTNEQYF.

In the case of this clonotype: This may come from a read error, since a much larger clone is one base off. The V call is TRBV6-1, the J call TRBJ2-1, with D perhaps matching TRBD2 (7 bases). Germline values: CDR1 MNHNS, CDR2 SASEGT. This CDR3 comprises 13 residues. The CDR3 reads CASAARGRNDQFF. The CDR3 nucleotides read TGTGCCAGCGCGGCGCGGGGGCGTAATGATCAGTTCTTC.

The chain uses TRBV20-1 and TRBJ1-1; TRBD1 matches at 11 bases. The CDR3 is made up of 14 amino acids. Trimming cost V 6 bases and J 5 bases; bases outside gene matches: 8. Looked up from germline, CDR1 is DFQATT and CDR2 is SNEGSKA (reference sequence). The DNA of the CDR3 is TGCAGTGCCGCCCGGACAGGGGGCAGGACTGAAGCTTTCTTT. Its protein is CSAARTGGRTEAFF.

J is TRBJ1-2 and V is TRBV20-1; no clear D. Germline values: CDR1 DFQATT, CDR2 SNEGSKA (reference sequence). There are 15 residues in the CDR3. V was pared by 3 bases and J by 1 base, with 15 bases between. The CDR3: CSASAPSTDNYGYTF. The DNA for the CDR3 is TGCAGTGCTAGTGCGCCCTCCACCGATAACTATGGCTACACCTTC.

This clonotype was detected only a few times. This chain links TRBV20-1 with TRBJ2-2; a weak D match, TRBD1 (7 bases). Germline V gives CDR1 DFQATT, CDR2 SNEGSKA (reference sequence). The CDR3 extends over 14 amino acids. Deletions cut 2 bases from V and 6 bases from J, with 13 bases between. CDR3 residues: CSARWSRGAGELFF. CDR3 coding DNA: TGCAGTGCTAGATGGAGCAGGGGGGCCGGGGAGCTGTTTTTT.

On this clonotype: A junction end diverges from the germline sequence, so it may reflect a read error. The chain has TRBV19 and TRBJ1-1, with D perhaps matching TRBD1 (6 bases). Germline V lookup: CDR1 LNHDA, CDR2 SQIVND (reference sequence). The CDR3 runs 16 residues. Here the CDR3 reads CASSIDPGQTNTEAFF. The DNA for the CDR3 is TGTGCGAGTAGTATTGACCCAGGACAGACGAACACTGAAGCTTTCTTT.

Regarding this clonotype: The junction departs from the called germline gene at one end, perhaps through a read error. The rearrangement uses TRBV5-1 and TRBJ2-7; 8 bases match TRBD2. Germline CDR1 is SGHRS and CDR2 is YFSETQ. This CDR3 spans 16 amino acids. CDR3 loop: CVSSTTLTGGGNEQYF. CDR3 nucleotide sequence: TGCGTCAGCAGCACCACCCTGACGGGAGGGGGGAACGAGCAGTACTTC.